This is a list of T cell receptor beta chains from one sample in a study of blood T cell repertoires in COVID-19. Clones were read by immunoSEQ multiplex PCR, and TCRdb kept only the in-frame ones, dropping some. The table records around 50,000 clones, around 86% of them present only once. The source material was peripheral blood. The receptors were gathered from an elderly woman with acute or convalescent COVID-19. CDR3s include the opening cysteine and the closing phenylalanine or tryptophan. Each record gives: D gene, V gene, J gene, clone size, CDR3 protein, CDR3 DNA. D genes are given only for firm matches. Size is omitted from some rows. Given values are once, few, many or a class for expanded clones.

d_call: TRBD2; v_call: TRBV5-1; j_call: TRBJ2-3; clone_size: once; cdr3_aa: CASSFSGVSTDTQYF; cdr3_nt: TGCGCCAGCAGCTTTAGCGGGGTGAGCACAGATACGCAGTATTTT
d_call: .; v_call: TRBV9; j_call: TRBJ1-5; clone_size: .; cdr3_aa: CASSTERGAGQPQHF; cdr3_nt: TGTGCCAGCAGCACGGAGCGGGGGGCTGGTCAGCCCCAGCATTTT
d_call: TRBD2; v_call: TRBV3-1/TRBV3-2; j_call: TRBJ2-1; clone_size: .; cdr3_aa: CASSQVASGGPRYEQFF; cdr3_nt: TGTGCCAGCAGCCAAGTGGCTAGCGGGGGGCCCCGCTATGAGCAGTTCTTC
d_call: .; v_call: TRBV18; j_call: TRBJ2-4; clone_size: .; cdr3_aa: CASSPPMGQKNIQYF; cdr3_nt: TGTGCCAGCTCACCACCCATGGGGCAGAAAAACATTCAGTACTTC
d_call: TRBD1; v_call: TRBV30; j_call: TRBJ1-1; clone_size: .; cdr3_aa: CAWTLRDRDSTEAFF; cdr3_nt: TGTGCCTGGACTCTAAGGGACAGGGACTCTACTGAAGCTTTCTTT
d_call: .; v_call: TRBV4-1; j_call: TRBJ1-5; clone_size: .; cdr3_aa: CASSPEVARYDQPQHF; cdr3_nt: TGCGCCAGCAGCCCAGAAGTCGCTAGGTACGATCAGCCCCAGCATTTT
d_call: TRBD2; v_call: TRBV12-5; j_call: TRBJ2-1; clone_size: once; cdr3_aa: CASTLYGGGSYNEQFF; cdr3_nt: TGTGCTAGCACCCTTTATGGGGGGGGCTCCTACAATGAGCAGTTCTTC
d_call: TRBD1; v_call: TRBV9; j_call: TRBJ1-3; clone_size: .; cdr3_aa: CASSVGTGGTNTIYF; cdr3_nt: TGTGCCAGCAGCGTAGGGACAGGGGGAACCAACACCATATATTTT
d_call: TRBD1; v_call: TRBV3-1/TRBV3-2; j_call: TRBJ1-2; clone_size: .; cdr3_aa: CASSQGRGTQGARSGYTF; cdr3_nt: TGTGCCAGCAGCCAAGGAAGAGGAACCCAGGGGGCAAGGAGTGGCTACACCTTC
d_call: .; v_call: TRBV7-8; j_call: TRBJ2-5; clone_size: few; cdr3_aa: CASSFDRQETQYF; cdr3_nt: TGTGCCAGCAGCTTTGACAGGCAAGAGACCCAGTACTTC
d_call: .; v_call: TRBV25-1; j_call: TRBJ2-7; clone_size: once; cdr3_aa: CASSASNRGSYEQYF; cdr3_nt: TGTGCCAGCAGTGCGTCAAATCGGGGCTCCTACGAGCAGTACTTC
d_call: .; v_call: TRBV24-1; j_call: TRBJ1-2; clone_size: .; cdr3_aa: CATSGPGWGYTF; cdr3_nt: TGTGCCACCAGTGGCCCAGGGTGGGGCTACACCTTC
d_call: TRBD1; v_call: TRBV7-6; j_call: TRBJ2-1; clone_size: .; cdr3_aa: CASSLAGQAGYNEQFF; cdr3_nt: TGTGCCAGCAGCTTAGCCGGACAGGCGGGCTACAATGAGCAGTTCTTC
d_call: .; v_call: TRBV11-2; j_call: TRBJ1-1; clone_size: once; cdr3_aa: CAIRSGRGGMNTEAFF; cdr3_nt: TGTGCCATTCGGTCGGGCAGGGGCGGAATGAACACTGAAGCTTTCTTT
d_call: .; v_call: TRBV30; j_call: TRBJ1-6; clone_size: .; cdr3_aa: CAWSVDGLNSPLHF; cdr3_nt: TGTGCCTGGAGTGTAGACGGACTCAATTCACCCCTCCACTTT
d_call: .; v_call: TRBV11-2; j_call: TRBJ1-4; clone_size: .; cdr3_aa: CASSFGGDEKLFF; cdr3_nt: TGTGCCAGCAGCTTCGGGGGAGATGAAAAACTGTTTTTT
d_call: .; v_call: TRBV2; j_call: TRBJ2-1; clone_size: .; cdr3_aa: CASSWGRSDEQFF; cdr3_nt: TGTGCCAGCAGCTGGGGGCGAAGTGATGAGCAGTTCTTC
d_call: TRBD1; v_call: TRBV6-5; j_call: TRBJ1-2; clone_size: .; cdr3_aa: CASSPTGNGYTF; cdr3_nt: TGTGCCAGCAGCCCGACAGGGAATGGCTACACCTTC
d_call: .; v_call: TRBV27; j_call: TRBJ2-7; clone_size: .; cdr3_aa: CASTPSGGDRDYEQYF; cdr3_nt: TGTGCCAGCACCCCCTCGGGGGGGGACAGGGACTACGAGCAGTACTTC
d_call: TRBD1; v_call: TRBV19; j_call: TRBJ1-5; clone_size: .; cdr3_aa: CASSLYRGDQPQHF; cdr3_nt: TGTGCCAGTAGTTTATACAGGGGAGATCAGCCCCAGCATTTT
d_call: .; v_call: TRBV27; j_call: TRBJ2-2; clone_size: .; cdr3_aa: CASSSVGELFF; cdr3_nt: TGTGCCAGCAGTTCAGTCGGGGAGCTGTTTTTT
d_call: .; v_call: TRBV30; j_call: TRBJ1-5; clone_size: .; cdr3_aa: CAWSVGGLYSNQPQHF; cdr3_nt: TGTGCCTGGAGTGTTGGGGGACTCTATAGCAATCAGCCCCAGCATTTT
d_call: .; v_call: TRBV2; j_call: TRBJ2-5; clone_size: .; cdr3_aa: CASSVDAVETQYF; cdr3_nt: TGTGCCAGCAGTGTAGACGCGGTAGAGACCCAGTACTTC
d_call: TRBD1; v_call: TRBV7-9; j_call: TRBJ2-1; clone_size: .; cdr3_aa: CASSWGTGLNNEQFF; cdr3_nt: TGTGCCAGCAGCTGGGGGACAGGGCTGAACAATGAGCAGTTCTTC
d_call: TRBD1; v_call: TRBV6-5; j_call: TRBJ2-7; clone_size: .; cdr3_aa: CASQTGPYYEQYF; cdr3_nt: TGTGCCAGCCAGACAGGGCCCTACTACGAGCAGTACTTC
d_call: TRBD1; v_call: TRBV19; j_call: TRBJ1-5; clone_size: .; cdr3_aa: CASIRTGGNQPQHF; cdr3_nt: TGTGCCAGTATTCGGACAGGGGGCAATCAGCCCCAGCATTTT
d_call: TRBD1; v_call: TRBV2; j_call: TRBJ1-4; clone_size: .; cdr3_aa: CASTRLTGANEKLFF; cdr3_nt: TGTGCCAGCACCCGACTGACAGGGGCAAATGAAAAACTGTTTTTT
d_call: .; v_call: TRBV5-4; j_call: TRBJ1-6; clone_size: .; cdr3_aa: CASSLEGDWNSPLHF; cdr3_nt: TGTGCCAGCAGCTTGGAAGGAGATTGGAATTCACCCCTCCACTTT
d_call: .; v_call: TRBV12-3/TRBV12-4; j_call: TRBJ2-2; clone_size: .; cdr3_aa: CASSRRGAGELFF; cdr3_nt: TGTGCCAGCAGCCGCAGGGGAGCCGGGGAGCTGTTTTTT
d_call: .; v_call: TRBV6-1; j_call: TRBJ2-3; clone_size: .; cdr3_aa: CASSERGSPDTQYF; cdr3_nt: TGTGCCAGCAGTGAAAGGGGAAGTCCAGATACGCAGTATTTT
d_call: TRBD2; v_call: TRBV28; j_call: TRBJ2-7; clone_size: .; cdr3_aa: CASSLYRLAGAYEQYF; cdr3_nt: TGTGCCAGCAGTTTATATAGACTAGCGGGAGCCTACGAGCAGTACTTC
d_call: .; v_call: TRBV28; j_call: TRBJ1-6; clone_size: .; cdr3_aa: CASSPSQGNNSPLHF; cdr3_nt: TGTGCCAGCAGTCCATCTCAGGGAAATAATTCACCCCTCCACTTT
d_call: .; v_call: TRBV6-5; j_call: TRBJ1-1; clone_size: .; cdr3_aa: CASSLLDSNTEAFF; cdr3_nt: TGTGCCAGCAGTCTGCTGGACAGTAACACTGAAGCTTTCTTT
d_call: TRBD2; v_call: TRBV3-1/TRBV3-2; j_call: TRBJ2-7; clone_size: .; cdr3_aa: CASRQTSGASYEQYF; cdr3_nt: TGTGCCAGCAGACAGACTAGCGGGGCGTCCTACGAGCAGTACTTC
d_call: .; v_call: TRBV25-1; j_call: TRBJ2-1; clone_size: .; cdr3_aa: CASSEQAWKQFF; cdr3_nt: TGTGCCAGCAGTGAACAGGCTTGGAAGCAGTTCTTC
d_call: TRBD2; v_call: TRBV7-3; j_call: TRBJ2-3; clone_size: .; cdr3_aa: CASAPSGGTDTQYF; cdr3_nt: TGTGCCAGCGCCCCTAGCGGGGGCACAGATACGCAGTATTTT